This paragraph covers one TCR beta chain sequence. What it binds is unknown. The authors sorted CD4+ naive, central memory, regulatory and stem cell-like memory cells via CD45RO/CCR7/CD25/CD127/CD95/CD27. The source of the sample is a study of beta chain features in type 1 diabetes. Broader study findings: Whether HLA type affects TCRB rearrangement stayed undetermined in the present work.

Sequenced material consisted of expressed TCRB transcripts (all of the isolated RNA was reverse transcribed). The assay was immunoSEQ multiplex PCR, and TCRdb's table has in-frame clones only and misses some. The sample has about 150,000 clones; 11% are singletons. Trimming pared 3 bases from V and 1 base from J, leaving 16 bases between. The CDR3 extends over 16 amino acids. Germline V gives CDR1 SGDLS, CDR2 YYNGEE. Sample: central memory CD4+ T cells from blood. The V and J genes are TRBV9 and TRBJ1-1; D not certain. The receptor's source is a young man in good health. The CDR3 loop reads CASSAPEGGENTEAFF. CDR3 sequence (DNA): TGTGCCAGCAGCGCCCCGGAGGGTGGCGAGAACACTGAAGCTTTCTTT.